The 5 T cell receptor beta chains below all came from one sample that was sequenced in a study of T cells in Graves' hyperthyroidism and ophthalmopathy (dated by TCRdb to the late 2010s). Libraries were built with multiplex PCR. For sequencing, an Illumina HiSeq 2000 was employed. The TCR beta CDR3 regions were amplified from RNA transcripts. The TCR CDR3 was subjected to a first round of RT-PCR using the HTBI primer set and the Qiagen OneStep RT-PCR kit. Through fastp at Q25 and MiXCR, TCRdb rebuilt clones from the public reads, retaining in-frame beta chains. Records with the same CDR3 protein are collapsed into one entry carrying the most frequent genes and DNA. This sample comprises roughly 700,000 distinct CDR3 sequences, under 45% of them detected only once. About a third of the sample comes from the top ten. The sample was blood. These receptors all come from a woman between 40 and 55 years old with Graves' hyperthyroidism.

The rearrangement joins TRBV24-1 to TRBJ2-5; 7 nucleotides match TRBD2. There are 12 residues in the CDR3. With V trimmed by 2 bases and J by 9 bases, 2 bases remained unmatched. Looked up from germline, CDR1 is KGHDR and CDR2 is SFDVKD. The CDR3 region is CATSDSAGAQYF. CDR3 in DNA: TGTGCCACCAGTGATTCGGCGGGGGCCCAGTACTTC.

In the case of this clonotype: A much bigger clone sits one base away, suggesting this may be a read error. The J gene is TRBJ2-5, the V gene TRBV10-3, with D tentatively TRBD2 (6 bases). The CDR3 runs to 15 residues. The germline V and J ends were trimmed by 0 bases and 4 bases, with 12 bases remaining between them. Germline CDR1 and CDR2: ENHRY and SYGVKD. Here the CDR3 DNA reads TGTGCCATCAGTGAGTCCCCGGGAGCTCGAGAGACCCAGTACTTC. It encodes CAISESPGARETQYF.

The rearrangement links TRBV2 to TRBJ2-7; tentatively, D is TRBD2 (6 bases). The CDR3 is 15 amino acids. Germline V gives CDR1 SNHLY, CDR2 FYNNEI. V shed 1 base and J shed 6 bases, with 16 bases lying between them. The CDR3 nucleotides read TGTGCCAGCAGTGAAGTCATCGTCGGGGGAAGCGAGCAGTACTTC. Translated, it gives CASSEVIVGGSEQYF.

The V call is TRBV7-2, the J call TRBJ1-6; no clear D gene. Germline V lookup: CDR1 SGHTA, CDR2 FQGNSA. Between the trimmed V and J ends, which lost 7 bases and 0 bases, there was a span of 7 bases. This CDR3 comprises 14 residues. The CDR3 protein is CASTLSSYNSPLHF. CDR3 bases: TGTGCCAGCACCCTTAGCTCCTATAATTCACCCCTCCACTTT.

This clonotype occurred many times. The V gene is TRBV2, the J gene TRBJ2-5; D perhaps matches TRBD1 (6 bases). CDR3 length equals 16 residues. CDR1 and CDR2 from the germline V gene are SNHLY and FYNNEI. Trimming cost V 3 bases and J 4 bases, with 18 bases left between them. This CDR3 reads CASSEGAKPSGETQYF. The CDR3 bases are TGTGCCAGCAGTGAGGGGGCCAAACCCTCGGGAGAGACCCAGTACTTC. The complete variable domain, with remaining parts taken from reference TRBV2 and TRBJ2-5, reads EPEVTQTPSHQVTQMGQEVILRCVPISNHLYFYWYRQILGQKVEFLVSFYNNEISEKSEIFDDQFSVERPDGSNFTLKIRSTKLEDSAMYFCASSEGAKPSGETQYFGPGTRLLVL.